The TCR beta chain under discussion was sequenced for a study of T cells in Graves' hyperthyroidism and ophthalmopathy. Overall study: At the time of initial diagnosis and before any treatment, peripheral blood was collected.

Germline loops: CDR1 MDHEN, CDR2 SYDVKM. The CDR3 is made up of 14 amino acids. Losses at the gene ends were 4 bases for V and 7 bases for J; bases not matched to a gene: 4. At least ten counts were recorded for this clonotype. No antigen is known for it. Findings and caveats of the study: Ophthalmopathy, which appeared later, was predicted by the model a median roughly 6.5 months before onset.

There were TCR beta CDR3 regions amplified from RNA transcripts. Researchers ran a first-round RT-PCR on the TCR CDR3 using the HTBI primer set. TCRdb independently ran MiXCR on the multiplex PCR reads; one entry per CDR3 protein. The sample holds approximately 330,000 distinct CDR3 sequences, roughly 20% seen once. Stable disease denoted Graves' hyperthyroidism without ophthalmopathy progression within 18 months. Patients aged 18 to 65 with hyperthyroidism were newly diagnosed, with duration under 2 months. The rearrangement links TRBV28 to TRBJ2-1, with 10 bases lining up with TRBD2. This receptor was identified in a woman in her fifties or sixties with Graves' hyperthyroidism. Sequencing was carried out using blood. The CDR3: CASSSPSGSNEQFF. The CDR3 DNA reads as TGTGCCAGCAGTTCCCCTAGCGGGAGTAATGAGCAGTTCTTC.